This T cell receptor (beta chain) appears in the sequencing data of a study of response to subunit inactivated influenza vaccine. TCRdb itself ran the RT-PCR reads through MiXCR, one entry per CDR3 protein. Among 500,000 to 600,000 distinct CDR3 sequences listed, about 15% were seen once. The CDR3 is 16 residues long. CDR1 and CDR2 from the germline V gene are SGHTA and FQGTGA. The germline V and J ends were trimmed by 5 bases and 8 bases, with 21 bases remaining between them. Regarding the study as a whole: The study's authors posited that every seasonal influenza vaccination enlists few new T cells.

For this clonotype: Its antigen is currently unknown.

Source: PBMCs from blood, taken roughly 12 days after vaccination. The J gene is TRBJ2-2, the V gene TRBV7-3; D possibly matches TRBD1 or TRBD2 (5 bases each). The clonotype comes from a man aged 50-60 years who received an inactivated influenza vaccine. The CDR3 region is CASSTGPRQYGGELFF. DNA for the CDR3: TGTGCCAGCAGCACGGGACCCCGCCAATATGGAGGGGAGCTGTTTTTT.